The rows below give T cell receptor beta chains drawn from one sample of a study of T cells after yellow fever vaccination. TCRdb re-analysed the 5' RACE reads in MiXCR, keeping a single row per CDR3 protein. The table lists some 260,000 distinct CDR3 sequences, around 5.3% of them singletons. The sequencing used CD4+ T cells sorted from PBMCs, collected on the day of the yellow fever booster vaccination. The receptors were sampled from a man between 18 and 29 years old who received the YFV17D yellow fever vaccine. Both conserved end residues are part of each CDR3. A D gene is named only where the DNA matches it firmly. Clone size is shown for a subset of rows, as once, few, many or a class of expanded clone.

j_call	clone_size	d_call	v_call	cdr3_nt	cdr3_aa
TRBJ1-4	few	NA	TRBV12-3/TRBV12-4	TGTGCCAGCAGTTTCGGGGCCCCGCCGGGTAATGAAAAACTGTTTTTT	CASSFGAPPGNEKLFF
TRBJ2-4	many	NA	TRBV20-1	TGCAGTGCTAGACCCATGGACCCTAATCATCTAGCCAAAAACATTCAGTACTTC	CSARPMDPNHLAKNIQYF
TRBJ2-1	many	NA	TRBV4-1	TGCGCCAGCAGCCTATTCGGGGGGCCCCGACGGGATGAGCAGTTCTTC	CASSLFGGPRRDEQFF
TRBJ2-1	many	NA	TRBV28	TGTGCCAGCAATTCGGTAGCTCTCAACAATGAGCAGTTCTTC	CASNSVALNNEQFF
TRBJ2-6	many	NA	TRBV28	TGTGCCAGCAGTGTCCAACAGAGCTCTGGGGCCAACGTCCTGACTTTC	CASSVQQSSGANVLTF
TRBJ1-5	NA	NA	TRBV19	TGTGCCAGTAGTAGGGGGCAGGGAATTGCGCCCCAGCATTTT	CASSRGQGIAPQHF
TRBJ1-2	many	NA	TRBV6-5	TGTGCCAGCAGTTACTCGAGTAATGGCCGGGAGAATGGCTACACCTTC	CASSYSSNGRENGYTF
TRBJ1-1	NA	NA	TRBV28	TGTGCCAGCAGCTATATCAACGAGGGGGGTGGCACTGAAGCTTTCTTT	CASSYINEGGGTEAFF
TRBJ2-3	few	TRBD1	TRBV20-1	TGCAGTGCTAGTTCAGGGGGCGGGCGAGATACGCAGTATTTT	CSASSGGGRDTQYF
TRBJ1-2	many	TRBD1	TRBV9	TGTGCCAGCAGCGCGACTGGGACAGGGAACTATGGCTACACCTTC	CASSATGTGNYGYTF
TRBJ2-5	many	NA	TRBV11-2	TGTGCCAGCAGCTTAGTTCAGGGGTTACAGACCCAGTACTTC	CASSLVQGLQTQYF
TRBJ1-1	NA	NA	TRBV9	TGTGCCAGCAGCGTGGAATATAACACTGAAGCTTTCTTT	CASSVEYNTEAFF
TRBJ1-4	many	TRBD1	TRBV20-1	TGCAGTGCCGGGACAGGCCCTGCAACTAATGAAAAACTGTTTTTT	CSAGTGPATNEKLFF
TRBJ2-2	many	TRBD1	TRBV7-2	TGTGCCAGCAGATATACCGGGACAGGGAACACCGGGGAGCTGTTTTTT	CASRYTGTGNTGELFF
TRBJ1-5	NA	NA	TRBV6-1	TGTGCCAGCAGTGGGAATCAGCCCCAGCATTTT	CASSGNQPQHF